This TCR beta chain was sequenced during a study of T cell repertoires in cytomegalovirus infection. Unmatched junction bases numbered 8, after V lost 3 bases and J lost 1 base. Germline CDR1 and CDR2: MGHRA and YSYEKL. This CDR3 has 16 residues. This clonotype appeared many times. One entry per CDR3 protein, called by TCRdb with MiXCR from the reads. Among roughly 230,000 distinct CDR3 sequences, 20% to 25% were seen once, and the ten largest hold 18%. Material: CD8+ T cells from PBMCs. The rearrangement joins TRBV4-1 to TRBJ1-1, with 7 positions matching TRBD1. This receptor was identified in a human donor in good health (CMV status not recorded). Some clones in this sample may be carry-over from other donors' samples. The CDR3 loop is CASSQAPGQKNTEAFF. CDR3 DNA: TGCGCCAGCAGCCAGGCACCGGGACAGAAGAACACTGAAGCTTTCTTT.